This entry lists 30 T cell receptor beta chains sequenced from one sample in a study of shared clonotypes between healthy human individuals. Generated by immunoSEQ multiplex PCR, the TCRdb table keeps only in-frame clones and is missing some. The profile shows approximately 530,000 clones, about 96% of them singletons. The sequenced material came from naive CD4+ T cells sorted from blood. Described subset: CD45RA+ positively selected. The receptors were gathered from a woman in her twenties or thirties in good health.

For the CDR3, the DNA is TGTGCTAGTGGTGCCTCGGTGGGGGGAAGGGGAAACACTGAAGCTTTCTTT. Protein product: CASGASVGGRGNTEAFF. V is TRBV12-5 and J is TRBJ1-1, with D possibly TRBD1 on 5 matching bases. Per the germline V gene, CDR1 is LGHNT and CDR2 is FRNRAP. The CDR3 consists of 17 residues. Trimming cost V 5 bases and J 2 bases, with 21 bases left between them. The full variable domain, its missing parts supplied by reference TRBV12-5 and TRBJ1-1, is DARVTQTPRHKVTEMGQEVTMRCQPILGHNTVFWYRQTMMQGLELLAYFRNRAPLDDSGMPKDRFSAEMPDATLATLKIQPSEPRDSAVYFCASGASVGGRGNTEAFFGQGTRLTVV.

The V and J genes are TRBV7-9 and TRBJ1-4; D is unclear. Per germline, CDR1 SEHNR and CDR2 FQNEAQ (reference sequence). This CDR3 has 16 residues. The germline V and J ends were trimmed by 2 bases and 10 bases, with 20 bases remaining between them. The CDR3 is CASSLSEGVNGGKLFF. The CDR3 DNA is TGTGCCAGCAGCTTAAGTGAGGGAGTTAACGGTGGAAAACTGTTTTTT.

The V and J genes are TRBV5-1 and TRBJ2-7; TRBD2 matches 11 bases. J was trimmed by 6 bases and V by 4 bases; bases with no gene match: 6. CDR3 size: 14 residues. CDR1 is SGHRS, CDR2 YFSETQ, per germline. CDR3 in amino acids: CASSPGTSGGEQYF. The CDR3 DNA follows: TGCGCCAGCAGCCCTGGGACTAGCGGTGGCGAGCAGTACTTC. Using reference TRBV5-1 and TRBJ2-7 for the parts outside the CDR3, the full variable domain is KAGVTQTPRYLIKTRGQQVTLSCSPISGHRSVSWYQQTPGQGLQFLFEYFSETQRNKGNFPGRFSGRQFSNSRSEMNVSTLELGDSALYLCASSPGTSGGEQYFGPGTRLTVT.

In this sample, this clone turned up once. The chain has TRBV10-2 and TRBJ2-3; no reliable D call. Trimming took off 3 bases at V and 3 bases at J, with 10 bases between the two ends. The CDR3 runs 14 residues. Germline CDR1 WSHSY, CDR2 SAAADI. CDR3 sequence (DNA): TGCGCCAGCAGTGAACCCCAGACAACAGATACGCAGTATTTT. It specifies CASSEPQTTDTQYF.

The CDR3 loop is CASSQLVGNTEAFF. The CDR3 coding sequence is TGCGCCAGCAGCCAACTCGTGGGCAACACTGAAGCTTTCTTT. The chain uses TRBV4-1 and TRBJ1-1; D is unresolved. With 2 bases removed from V and 2 bases from J, the gap between germline ends came to 9 bases. Germline V lookup: CDR1 MGHRA, CDR2 YSYEKL. The CDR3 length is 14 residues.

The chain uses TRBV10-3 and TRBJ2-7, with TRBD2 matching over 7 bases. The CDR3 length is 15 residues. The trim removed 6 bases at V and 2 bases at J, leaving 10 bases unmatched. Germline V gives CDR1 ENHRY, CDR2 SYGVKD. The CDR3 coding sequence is TGTGCCATCAGCTCACTAGCGTTGTCGCCCTACGAGCAGTACTTC. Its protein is CAISSLALSPYEQYF.

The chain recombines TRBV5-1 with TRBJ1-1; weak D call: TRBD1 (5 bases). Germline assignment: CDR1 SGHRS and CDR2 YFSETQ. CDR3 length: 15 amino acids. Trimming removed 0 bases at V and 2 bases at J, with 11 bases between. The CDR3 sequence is CASSLVGRVNTEAFF. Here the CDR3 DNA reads TGCGCCAGCAGCTTGGTGGGACGGGTAAACACTGAAGCTTTCTTT.

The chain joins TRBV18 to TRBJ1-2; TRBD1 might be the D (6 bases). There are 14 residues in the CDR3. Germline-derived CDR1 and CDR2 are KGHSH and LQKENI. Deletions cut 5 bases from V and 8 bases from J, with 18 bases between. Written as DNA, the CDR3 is TGTGCCAGCTCAATCTCTCAGGGGAAGGAGGGCTACACCTTC. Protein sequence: CASSISQGKEGYTF. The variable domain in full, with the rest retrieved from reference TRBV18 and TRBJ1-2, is NAGVMQNPRHLVRRRGQEARLRCSPMKGHSHVYWYRQLPEEGLKFMVYLQKENIIDESGMPKERFSAEFPKEGPSILRIQQVVRGDSAAYFCASSISQGKEGYTFGSGTRLTVV.

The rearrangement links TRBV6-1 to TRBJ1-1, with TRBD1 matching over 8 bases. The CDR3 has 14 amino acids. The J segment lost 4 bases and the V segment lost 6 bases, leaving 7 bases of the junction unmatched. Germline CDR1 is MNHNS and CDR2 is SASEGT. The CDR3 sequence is CASSLTGATTEAFF. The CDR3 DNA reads TGTGCCAGCAGCTTGACAGGGGCGACCACTGAAGCTTTCTTT.

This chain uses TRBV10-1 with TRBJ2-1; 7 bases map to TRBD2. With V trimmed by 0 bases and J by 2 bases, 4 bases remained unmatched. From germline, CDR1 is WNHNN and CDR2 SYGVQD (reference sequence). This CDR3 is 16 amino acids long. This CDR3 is CASSESRSGTYNEQFF. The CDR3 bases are TGCGCCAGCAGTGAGTCGAGGAGCGGGACCTACAATGAGCAGTTCTTC.

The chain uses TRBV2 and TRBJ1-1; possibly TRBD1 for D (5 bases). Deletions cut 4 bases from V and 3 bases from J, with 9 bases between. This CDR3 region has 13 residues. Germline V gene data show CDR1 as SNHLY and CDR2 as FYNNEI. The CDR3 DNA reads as TGTGCCAGCAGTGTTACAGGCTACACTGAAGCTTTCTTT. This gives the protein CASSVTGYTEAFF.

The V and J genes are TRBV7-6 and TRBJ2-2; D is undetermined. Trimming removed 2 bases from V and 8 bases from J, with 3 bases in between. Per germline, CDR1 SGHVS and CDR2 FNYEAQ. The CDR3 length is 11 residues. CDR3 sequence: CASSLSGELFF. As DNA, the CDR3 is TGTGCCAGCAGCTTAAGTGGGGAGCTGTTTTTT.

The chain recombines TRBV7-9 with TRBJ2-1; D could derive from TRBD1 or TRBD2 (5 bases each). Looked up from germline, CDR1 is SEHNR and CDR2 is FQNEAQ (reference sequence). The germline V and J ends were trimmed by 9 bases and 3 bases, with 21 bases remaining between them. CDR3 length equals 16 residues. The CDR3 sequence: CASTQNRGPNYNEQFF. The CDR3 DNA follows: TGTGCCAGTACGCAAAATCGGGGACCGAACTACAATGAGCAGTTCTTC.

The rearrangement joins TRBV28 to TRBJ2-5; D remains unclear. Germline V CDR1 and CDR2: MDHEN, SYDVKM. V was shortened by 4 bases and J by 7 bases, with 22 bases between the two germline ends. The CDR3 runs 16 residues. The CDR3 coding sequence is TGTGCCAGCAGTTCCTCTCCCGTCCCTAGGGTGATGACCCAGTACTTC. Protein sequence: CASSSSPVPRVMTQYF. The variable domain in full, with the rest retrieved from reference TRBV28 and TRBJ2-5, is DVKVTQSSRYLVKRTGEKVFLECVQDMDHENMFWYRQDPGLGLRLIYFSYDVKMKEKGDIPEGYSVSREKKERFSLILESASTNQTSMYLCASSSSPVPRVMTQYFGPGTRLLVL.

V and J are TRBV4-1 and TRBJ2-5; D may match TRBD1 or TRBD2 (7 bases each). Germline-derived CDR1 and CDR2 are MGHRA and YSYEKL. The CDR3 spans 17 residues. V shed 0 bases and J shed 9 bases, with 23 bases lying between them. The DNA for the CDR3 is TGCGCCAGCAGCCAAGATGAACTAGCGACCCCAAGGGGGCCCCAGTACTTC. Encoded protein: CASSQDELATPRGPQYF.

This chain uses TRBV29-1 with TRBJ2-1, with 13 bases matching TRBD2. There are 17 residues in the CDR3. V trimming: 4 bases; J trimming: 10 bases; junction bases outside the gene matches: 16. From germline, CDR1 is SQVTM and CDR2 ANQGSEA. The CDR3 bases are TGCAGCGTTGCCGGACTAGCGGGAGAGCTCGCCAGGGGAGAGCAGTTCTTC. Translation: CSVAGLAGELARGEQFF.

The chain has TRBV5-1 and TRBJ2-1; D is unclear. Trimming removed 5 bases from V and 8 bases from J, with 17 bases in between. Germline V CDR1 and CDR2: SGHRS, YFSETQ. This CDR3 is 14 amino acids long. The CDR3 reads CASSSGRLGDEQFF. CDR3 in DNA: TGCGCCAGCAGTTCTGGGCGTCTCGGCGATGAGCAGTTCTTC.

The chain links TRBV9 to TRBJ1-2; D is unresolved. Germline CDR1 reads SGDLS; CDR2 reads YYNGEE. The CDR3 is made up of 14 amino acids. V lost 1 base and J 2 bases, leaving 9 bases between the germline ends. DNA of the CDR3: TGTGCCAGCAGCGTAACGAGCCTGAACTATGGCTACACCTTC. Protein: CASSVTSLNYGYTF.

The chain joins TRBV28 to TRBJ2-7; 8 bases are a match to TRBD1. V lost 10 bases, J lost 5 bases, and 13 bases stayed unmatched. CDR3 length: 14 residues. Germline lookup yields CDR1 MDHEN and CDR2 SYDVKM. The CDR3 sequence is CATLLHAGGNEQYF. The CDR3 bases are TGTGCCACCCTCCTCCACGCAGGGGGCAACGAGCAGTACTTC.

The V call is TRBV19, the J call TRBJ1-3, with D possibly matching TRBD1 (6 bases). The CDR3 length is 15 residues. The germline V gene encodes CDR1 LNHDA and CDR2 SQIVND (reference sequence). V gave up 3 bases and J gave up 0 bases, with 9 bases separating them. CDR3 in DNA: TGTGCCAGTAGTATGGGGGCCTACTCTGGAAACACCATATATTTT. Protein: CASSMGAYSGNTIYF.

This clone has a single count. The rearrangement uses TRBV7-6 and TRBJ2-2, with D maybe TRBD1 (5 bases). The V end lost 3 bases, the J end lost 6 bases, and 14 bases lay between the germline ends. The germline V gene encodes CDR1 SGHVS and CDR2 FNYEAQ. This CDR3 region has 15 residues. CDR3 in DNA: TGTGCCAGCAGCTTGGACACTTTATCTTCCGGGGAGCTGTTTTTT. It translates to CASSLDTLSSGELFF.

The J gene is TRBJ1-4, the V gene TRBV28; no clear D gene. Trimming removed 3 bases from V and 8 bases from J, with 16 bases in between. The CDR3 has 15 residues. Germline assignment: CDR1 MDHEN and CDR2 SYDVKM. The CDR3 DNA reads TGTGCCAGCAGTTTGACATGGCGGGGTGACGAAAAACTGTTTTTT. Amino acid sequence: CASSLTWRGDEKLFF.

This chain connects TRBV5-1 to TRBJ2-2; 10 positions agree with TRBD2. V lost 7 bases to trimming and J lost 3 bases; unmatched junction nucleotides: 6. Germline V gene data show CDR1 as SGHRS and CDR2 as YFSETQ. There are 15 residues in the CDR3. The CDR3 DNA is TGCGCCAGCGGGCTAGCGGGAGAGGACACCGGGGAGCTGTTTTTT. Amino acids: CASGLAGEDTGELFF.

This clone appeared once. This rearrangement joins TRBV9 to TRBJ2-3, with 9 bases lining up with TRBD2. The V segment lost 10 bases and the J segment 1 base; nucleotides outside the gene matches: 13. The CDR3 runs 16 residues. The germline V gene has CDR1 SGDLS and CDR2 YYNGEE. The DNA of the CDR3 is TGTGCCGGCACAGCGGGAGGTCGCGGGGGCACAGATACGCAGTATTTT. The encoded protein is CAGTAGGRGGTDTQYF. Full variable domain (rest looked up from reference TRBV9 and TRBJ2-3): DSGVTQTPKHLITATGQRVTLRCSPRSGDLSVYWYQQSLDQGLQFLIQYYNGEERAKGNILERFSAQQFPDLHSELNLSSLELGDSALYFCAGTAGGRGGTDTQYFGPGTRLTVL.

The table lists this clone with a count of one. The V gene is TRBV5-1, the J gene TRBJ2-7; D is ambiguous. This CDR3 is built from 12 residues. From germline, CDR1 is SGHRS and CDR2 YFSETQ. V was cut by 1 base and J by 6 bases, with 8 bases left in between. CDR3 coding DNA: TGCGCCAGCAGCTTGTTAGGTGGCGAGCAGTACTTC. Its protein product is CASSLLGGEQYF. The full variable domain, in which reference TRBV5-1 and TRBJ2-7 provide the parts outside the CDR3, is KAGVTQTPRYLIKTRGQQVTLSCSPISGHRSVSWYQQTPGQGLQFLFEYFSETQRNKGNFPGRFSGRQFSNSRSEMNVSTLELGDSALYLCASSLLGGEQYFGPGTRLTVT.

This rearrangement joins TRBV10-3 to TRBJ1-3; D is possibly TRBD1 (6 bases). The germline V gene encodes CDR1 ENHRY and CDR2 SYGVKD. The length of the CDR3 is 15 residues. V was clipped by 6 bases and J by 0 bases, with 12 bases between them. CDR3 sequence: CAIRDSLYSGNTIYF. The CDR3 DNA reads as TGTGCCATCAGGGACAGTCTTTACTCTGGAAACACCATATATTTT.

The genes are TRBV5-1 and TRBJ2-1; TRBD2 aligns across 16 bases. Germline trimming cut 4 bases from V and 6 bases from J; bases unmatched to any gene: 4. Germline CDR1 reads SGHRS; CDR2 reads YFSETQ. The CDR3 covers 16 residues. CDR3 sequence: CASSPGLAGGPNEQFF. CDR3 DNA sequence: TGCGCCAGCAGCCCGGGACTAGCGGGAGGGCCCAATGAGCAGTTCTTC.

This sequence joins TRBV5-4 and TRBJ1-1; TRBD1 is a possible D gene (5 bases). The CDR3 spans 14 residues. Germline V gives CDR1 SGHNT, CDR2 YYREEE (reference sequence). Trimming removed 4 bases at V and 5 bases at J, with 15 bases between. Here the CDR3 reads CASSPRDFGTEAFF. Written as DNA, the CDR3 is TGTGCCAGCAGCCCCAGGGATTTCGGGACTGAAGCTTTCTTT.

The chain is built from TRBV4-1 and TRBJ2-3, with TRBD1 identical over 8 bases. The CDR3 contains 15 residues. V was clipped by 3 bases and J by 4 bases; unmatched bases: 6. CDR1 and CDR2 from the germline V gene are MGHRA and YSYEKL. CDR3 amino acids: CASSQDREDPDTQYF. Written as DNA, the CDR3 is TGCGCCAGCAGCCAGGACAGGGAGGATCCAGATACGCAGTATTTT.

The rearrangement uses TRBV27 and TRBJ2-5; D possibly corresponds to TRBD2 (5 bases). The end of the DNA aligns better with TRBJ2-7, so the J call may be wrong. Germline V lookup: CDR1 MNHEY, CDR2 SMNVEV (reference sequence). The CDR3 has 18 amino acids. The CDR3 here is CASTNSVTGSTLTYEQYF. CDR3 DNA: TGTGCCAGCACTAATAGCGTGACTGGCTCTACACTAACCTACGAGCAGTACTTC.